Following are 27 T cell receptor beta chains from one sample sequenced in a study of blood T cells in healthy people across ages. A second PCR of roughly 7 to 11 cycles used a sample-barcoded 5' primer and a J-beta primer mix. From the 5' RACE reads, TCRdb called clonotypes with MiXCR, one entry per CDR3 protein. The sample includes hundreds of thousands of distinct CDR3 sequences, 46% seen only once; the top ten take over 15%. Sequenced material: blood. All receptors derive from a man aged 80 or over in good health.

The V and J genes are TRBV20-1 and TRBJ2-1; 8 nucleotides match TRBD1. The CDR3 has 16 amino acids. Trimming took 1 base from V and 7 from J; bases not matched to a gene: 12. Germline loops: CDR1 DFQATT, CDR2 SNEGSKA (reference sequence). Here the CDR3 DNA reads TGCAGTGCTAGAGTAGGCTCCAGGGGGCTAGGGAATGAGCAGTTCTTC. Protein: CSARVGSRGLGNEQFF.

The V gene is TRBV25-1, the J gene TRBJ2-4; D possibly matches TRBD1 or TRBD2 (5 bases each). The better agreement between TRBJ2-5 and the DNA end casts doubt on the J call. The CDR3 has 15 amino acids. From germline, CDR1 is MGHDK and CDR2 SYGVNS. CDR3 bases: TGTGCCAGCAGTGAACGATCTCTGGGGACGAGGACCCAGTACTTC. This encodes CASSERSLGTRTQYF.

This clonotype was detected a few times. This rearrangement joins TRBV11-2 to TRBJ2-7, with no clear D. Germline V gives CDR1 SGHAT, CDR2 FQNNGV. The V end was cut by 1 base, the J end by 1 base, with 8 bases between. The CDR3 totals 14 residues. The CDR3 DNA reads as TGTGCCAGCAGCTTAGTTCTTGGGTCCTACGAGCAGTACTTC. It encodes CASSLVLGSYEQYF.

This chain uses TRBV12-3 or TRBV12-4 with TRBJ2-4; 11 bases line up with TRBD1. The end of the DNA fits TRBJ2-7 better, so the J call may be wrong. The CDR3 runs to 14 residues. CDR3 protein: CASSVGTGGYEQYV. The CDR3 DNA is TGTGCCAGCAGTGTCGGGACAGGGGGCTACGAGCAGTACGTC.

The chain links TRBV7-9 to TRBJ1-6, with D unresolved. The CDR3 totals 15 residues. Trimming cost V 5 bases and J 7 bases, with 15 bases left between them. Germline V CDR1 and CDR2: SEHNR, FQNEAQ (reference sequence). CDR3 amino acids: CASSASRVGNSPLHF. CDR3 nucleotide sequence: TGTGCCAGCAGCGCATCCCGGGTGGGGAATTCACCCCTCCACTTT.

The V call is TRBV6-4, the J call TRBJ1-5; no clear D gene. Germline loops: CDR1 MRHNA, CDR2 SNTAGT. Trimming took 4 bases from V and 2 from J, leaving 9 bases between them. This CDR3 contains 14 residues. The chain's CDR3 is CASSAEIGNQPQHF. The CDR3, as DNA: TGTGCCAGCAGTGCTGAGATTGGCAATCAGCCCCAGCATTTT.

This clonotype was counted once. The V gene is TRBV24-1, the J gene TRBJ2-1; 7 nucleotides line up with TRBD2. The J call is uncertain, as TRBJ2-7 better fits the DNA end. The V gene's germline CDR1 is KGHDR and CDR2 SFDVKD. The CDR3 has 15 amino acids. CDR3 region: CATSEAGEVYNEQYF. CDR3 nucleotides: TGTGCCACCAGTGAGGCGGGAGAAGTTTACAATGAGCAGTACTTC.

The sample holds many counts of this clonotype. This chain links TRBV12-3 or TRBV12-4 with TRBJ2-5; the D is unclear. This CDR3 spans 13 amino acids. Trimming cost V 5 bases and J 5 bases, with 12 bases left between them. The CDR3 sequence is CASSPSTSETQYF. CDR3 DNA sequence: TGTGCCAGCAGTCCCAGCACGTCGGAGACCCAGTACTTC.

Only a few counts were recorded for this clonotype. The V gene is TRBV20-1, the J gene TRBJ1-2, with TRBD1 matching over 8 bases. The ends lost 5 bases at V and 8 bases at J; junction bases unmatched: 4. This CDR3 contains 11 residues. The germline V gene encodes CDR1 DFQATT and CDR2 SNEGSKA (reference sequence). This CDR3 is CSAGQGWGYTF. The CDR3 DNA sequence: TGCAGTGCTGGACAGGGTTGGGGCTACACCTTC.

This clonotype was seen at least ten times. The rearrangement joins TRBV5-6 to TRBJ2-7; TRBD1 agrees at 7 bases. V shed 6 bases, J shed 4 bases, and the junction held 10 bases outside the gene matches. The germline V gene encodes CDR1 SGHDT and CDR2 YYEEEE. The CDR3 consists of 14 residues. CDR3 amino acids: CASTMTGISYEQYF. The DNA of the CDR3 is TGTGCCAGCACCATGACAGGGATCTCGTACGAGCAGTACTTC.

This clonotype appeared a few times. The chain combines TRBV7-9 with TRBJ2-5; a possible D gene is TRBD2 (6 bases). V lost 5 bases, J lost 1 base, and 14 bases lay in between. Germline CDR1 reads SEHNR; CDR2 reads FQNEAQ (reference sequence). The CDR3 has 15 amino acids. CDR3 nucleotide sequence: TGTGCCAGCAGCGAGAGCCCGGGACTCCAAGAGACCCAGTACTTC. The encoded protein is CASSESPGLQETQYF.

The chain joins TRBV10-2 to TRBJ2-1; possibly TRBD1 for D (6 bases). The J call is in doubt because the DNA end fits TRBJ2-7 better. This CDR3 contains 15 residues. Germline CDR1 is WSHSY and CDR2 is SAAADI. The CDR3 sequence is CASSVQGSSYNEQYF. The CDR3 coding sequence is TGCGCCAGCAGTGTCCAGGGGAGCTCCTACAATGAGCAGTACTTC.

The chain combines TRBV20-1 with TRBJ2-5, with 7 nucleotides matching TRBD1. Germline CDR1 reads DFQATT; CDR2 reads SNEGSKA (reference sequence). This CDR3 region has 13 residues. J lost 4 bases, V lost 3 bases, and 5 bases had no gene match. The CDR3: CSASKGAGETQYF. The CDR3 DNA sequence: TGCAGTGCTAGCAAGGGGGCCGGAGAGACCCAGTACTTC.

Note on this clonotype: This may be a read error: a much more frequent sequence differs by one nucleotide. The chain has TRBV20-1 and TRBJ2-3; 9 nucleotides match TRBD2. The CDR3 runs to 15 residues. Germline-derived CDR1 and CDR2 are DFQATT and SNEGSKA (reference sequence). This CDR3 reads CGASPLSGRLDTQYF. The CDR3 region has the DNA TGCGGTGCTAGTCCTCTCAGCGGGAGGTTAGATACGCAGTATTTT.

In this sample, this clonotype turned up a few times. The rearrangement uses TRBV29-1 and TRBJ1-1; possibly TRBD1 for D (5 bases). The CDR3 loop spans 12 amino acids. The V end lost 4 bases, the J end lost 4 bases, and 10 bases lay between the germline ends. Germline lookup yields CDR1 SQVTM and CDR2 ANQGSEA. The CDR3, as DNA: TGCAGCGTTGTGAAGGGGATCACTGAAGCTTTCTTT. Translated, it gives CSVVKGITEAFF.

CDR3 protein: CASSQSTNTGELFF. DNA for the CDR3: TGCGCCAGCAGCCAATCAACCAACACCGGGGAGCTGTTTTTT. The chain couples TRBV4-3 to TRBJ2-2; D not resolved. This CDR3 spans 14 amino acids. CDR1 is LGHNA, CDR2 YSLEER, per germline. V gave up 2 bases and J gave up 2 bases, with 6 bases separating them.

This chain links TRBV20-1 with TRBJ2-3; 8 bases line up with TRBD2. The CDR3 covers 13 residues. Germline-derived CDR1 and CDR2 are DFQATT and SNEGSKA (reference sequence). The V and J ends lost 4 bases and 4 bases, in that order; junction bases with no gene match: 4. The CDR3 coding sequence is TGCAGTGCTAATAGCGGGACGGCAGATACGCAGTATTTT. Its protein product is CSANSGTADTQYF.

This clonotype was picked up a small number of times. V and J are TRBV10-3 and TRBJ2-3; D is undetermined. The CDR3 contains 17 residues. Germline-derived CDR1 and CDR2 are ENHRY and SYGVKD. V was cut by 0 bases and J by 0 bases, with 13 bases left in between. The CDR3 protein is CAISESLRATSTDTQYF. DNA of the CDR3: TGTGCCATCAGTGAGTCGTTACGGGCCACGAGCACAGATACGCAGTATTTT.

DNA for the CDR3: TGTGCCAGCAGTGAAACTGGGACTTTGGGCTATGGCTACACCTTC. Translated, it gives CASSETGTLGYGYTF. The rearrangement links TRBV2 to TRBJ1-2; TRBD1 is a possible D gene (5 bases). There are 15 residues in the CDR3. Germline CDR1 and CDR2: SNHLY and FYNNEI. V shed 2 bases and J shed 4 bases, with 14 bases lying between them.

V is TRBV24-1 and J is TRBJ2-2; D remains unclear. Trimming removed 2 bases from V and 1 base from J, with 7 bases in between. Germline V gene sequence: CDR1 KGHDR, CDR2 SFDVKD. The CDR3 is 15 amino acids. The DNA of the CDR3 is TGTGCCACCAGTGATTCGACGCTGAACACCGGGGAGCTGTTTTTT. Translated, it gives CATSDSTLNTGELFF.

This sequence joins TRBV3-1 and TRBJ2-1, with 12 bases fitting TRBD2. The CDR3 extends over 18 amino acids. CDR1 and CDR2 from the germline V gene are LGHDT and YNNKEL (reference sequence). J lost 4 bases, V lost 4 bases, and 11 bases had no gene match. The DNA for the CDR3 is TGTGCCAGCAGCCCCAAGGTGACTAGCGGGAGATTATACAATGAGCAGTTCTTC. As protein: CASSPKVTSGRLYNEQFF.

The chain couples TRBV29-1 to TRBJ2-5; 7 positions match TRBD1. The end of the DNA aligns better with TRBJ2-1, so the J call may be wrong. Germline loops: CDR1 SQVTM, CDR2 ANQGSEA. The CDR3 has 14 residues. CDR3 nucleotides: TGCAGCGTTGATCAGGGGGAGTCCTCAGAGACCCAGTTCTTC. Its protein is CSVDQGESSETQFF.

The V gene is TRBV28, the J gene TRBJ2-7; 8 nucleotides match TRBD1. V was pared by 8 bases and J by 3 bases, with 9 bases of the junction left unmatched. CDR3 length equals 14 residues. Germline CDR1 is MDHEN and CDR2 is SYDVKM. CDR3 sequence (DNA): TGTGCCAGCTTTGGACAGGGAGTTTTCTACGAGCAGTACTTC. This sequence encodes CASFGQGVFYEQYF.

This clonotype was observed a handful of times. The chain has TRBV24-1 and TRBJ2-1, with 8 bases that match TRBD2. Losses at the gene ends were 3 bases for V and 9 bases for J; bases not matched to a gene: 9. Germline CDR1 and CDR2: KGHDR and SFDVKD. This CDR3 is built from 15 residues. The CDR3 bases are TGTGCCACCAGTGATAGGAGCGGGAGAGAGGGTGAGCAGTTCTTC. It translates to CATSDRSGREGEQFF.

The chain employs TRBV4-1 and TRBJ2-7; D ambiguous. Trimming removed 5 bases at V and 0 bases at J, with 17 bases between. CDR1 MGHRA and CDR2 YSYEKL come from the germline V gene. The CDR3 covers 16 residues. The CDR3 sequence is CASSFRTGTSSYEQYF. DNA for the CDR3: TGCGCCAGCAGCTTCCGGACGGGCACCAGCTCCTACGAGCAGTACTTC.

V usage is TRBV28 and J usage is TRBJ2-5; no clear D. The J call may be faulty, since TRBJ2-7 better matches the DNA end. The CDR3 length is 12 residues. CDR1 is MDHEN, CDR2 SYDVKM, per germline. The CDR3 sequence: CASSPMIAEQYF. For the CDR3, the DNA is TGTGCCAGCAGCCCTATGATTGCCGAGCAGTACTTC.

A few counts support this clonotype. The chain joins TRBV28 to TRBJ1-2; D may be TRBD1 (5 bases). V was clipped by 5 bases and J by 8 bases, with 15 bases between them. The CDR3 contains 13 residues. Germline CDR1 reads MDHEN; CDR2 reads SYDVKM. CDR3 amino acids: CASSPSQGGGYTF. The CDR3 bases are TGTGCCAGCAGTCCCTCTCAGGGTGGGGGCTACACCTTC.